The 29 T cell receptor beta chains below were found in one sample sequenced in a study of cytomegalovirus exposure and HLA in healthy donors. The PCR used 60 Vbeta and 13 Jbeta primers. Generated by immunoSEQ multiplex PCR, the TCRdb table keeps only in-frame clones and is missing some. The table lists approximately 78,000 clones, around 84% of them singletons. The sample comprised PBMCs. These receptors came from a woman aged 45 to 65 in good health and CMV-seronegative.

The chain couples TRBV7-2 to TRBJ1-4; TRBD1 is a possible D gene (5 bases). The V and J ends lost 1 base and 0 bases respectively, with 6 bases between them. The CDR3 loop spans 15 amino acids. In germline, CDR1 is SGHTA, CDR2 FQGNSA. CDR3 amino acids: CASSLGDSTNEKLFF. The DNA for the CDR3 is TGTGCCAGCAGCTTAGGGGACTCAACTAATGAAAAACTGTTTTTT.

In this sample, this clone turned up a few times. V and J are TRBV6-4 and TRBJ2-1, with 9 bases aligning to TRBD1. With 2 bases clipped from V and 4 bases from J, the junction kept 0 bases outside the gene matches. CDR3 length: 14 amino acids. Germline V gene lookup returns CDR1 MRHNA and CDR2 SNTAGT. The CDR3: CASSDGTGYNEQFF. The CDR3 nucleotides are TGTGCCAGCAGTGACGGGACAGGGTACAATGAGCAGTTCTTC.

This sequence joins TRBV7-2 and TRBJ2-7; weak D call: TRBD2 (6 bases). The CDR3 length is 15 residues. V was clipped by 1 base and J by 1 base, with 11 bases between them. CDR1 and CDR2 (germline): SGHTA, FQGNSA. This CDR3 is CASSLVPGVSYEQYF. DNA for the CDR3: TGTGCCAGCAGCTTAGTGCCGGGAGTGTCCTACGAGCAGTACTTC.

The V and J genes are TRBV2 and TRBJ2-3, with a possible D match to TRBD2 (5 bases). CDR3 length: 15 amino acids. Trimming took off 2 bases at V and 5 bases at J, with 14 bases between the two ends. Germline values: CDR1 SNHLY, CDR2 FYNNEI. The CDR3 region is CASSEFVGRGDTQYF. DNA of the CDR3: TGTGCCAGCAGTGAATTCGTGGGCCGGGGAGATACGCAGTATTTT.

This sequence joins TRBV5-1 and TRBJ2-1; 16 bases match TRBD2. The germline V gene encodes CDR1 SGHRS and CDR2 YFSETQ. The CDR3 has 20 residues. With V trimmed by 4 bases and J by 1 base, 11 bases remained unmatched. The CDR3 loop reads CASSAPGLAGGRGSYNEQFF. The DNA of the CDR3 is TGCGCCAGCAGCGCGCCGGGACTAGCGGGAGGGAGGGGATCCTACAATGAGCAGTTCTTC. Combining the CDR3 with reference TRBV5-1 and TRBJ2-1 gives the whole variable domain KAGVTQTPRYLIKTRGQQVTLSCSPISGHRSVSWYQQTPGQGLQFLFEYFSETQRNKGNFPGRFSGRQFSNSRSEMNVSTLELGDSALYLCASSAPGLAGGRGSYNEQFFGPGTRLTVL.

The V gene is TRBV6-1, the J gene TRBJ1-6, with D tentatively TRBD1 (5 bases). The CDR3 is made up of 14 amino acids. Deletions cut 6 bases from V and 7 bases from J, with 13 bases between. Germline loops: CDR1 MNHNS, CDR2 SASEGT. The CDR3, as DNA: TGTGCCAGCAGGCCGGGGGGGGAGAATTCACCCCTCCACTTT. As protein: CASRPGGENSPLHF.

The chain has TRBV7-8 and TRBJ2-3; D call uncertain. V lost 2 bases to trimming and J lost 5 bases, with 11 bases between them. The germline CDR1 and CDR2 sequences are SGHVS and FQNEAQ. This CDR3 is 14 amino acids long. The CDR3 coding sequence is TGTGCCAGCAGCTTAACCCTAGTGGGAGATACGCAGTATTTT. Its translation: CASSLTLVGDTQYF.

This clone was seen a handful of times. This chain uses TRBV30 with TRBJ1-2; D remains unclear. V was shortened by 2 bases and J by 7 bases, with 11 bases between the two germline ends. Germline V gives CDR1 GTSNPN, CDR2 SVGIG (reference sequence). The CDR3 is made up of 12 amino acids. CDR3: CAWSPGIPGYTF. CDR3 nucleotide sequence: TGTGCCTGGAGTCCGGGGATTCCTGGCTACACCTTC.

This clone was counted only a few times. The genes are TRBV7-6 and TRBJ2-7, with 8 bases lining up with TRBD1. The germline CDR1 and CDR2 sequences are SGHVS and FNYEAQ. The CDR3 runs to 13 residues. V lost 4 bases and J lost 5; bases outside the gene matches: 4. As DNA, the CDR3 is TGTGCCAGCAGCTGGACAGGGAGCCACGAGCAGTACTTC. It translates to CASSWTGSHEQYF.

This chain links TRBV6-5 with TRBJ2-7; 8 bases map to TRBD2. V shed 2 bases and J 4 bases; nucleotides not matched to a gene: 10. Germline CDR1 reads MNHEY; CDR2 reads SVGAGI. The CDR3 runs to 16 residues. The CDR3 DNA reads TGTGCCAGCAGTTACGGGAGCGGGAGTGAAGAGTACGAGCAGTACTTC. Amino acids: CASSYGSGSEEYEQYF.

The CDR3 spells CASSSPNPSGVYQETQYF. The CDR3 bases are TGCGCCAGCAGCTCCCCCAACCCTAGCGGGGTATACCAAGAGACCCAGTACTTC. The chain employs TRBV5-1 and TRBJ2-5; 9 bases match TRBD2. In germline, CDR1 is SGHRS, CDR2 YFSETQ. J gave up 0 bases and V 3 bases, and 12 bases lay outside the gene matches. CDR3 length: 18 residues.

A remark on this clone: This specimen includes other DNA sequences encoding the same CDR3. V usage is TRBV4-1 and J usage is TRBJ2-1, with 9 positions matching TRBD2. Germline CDR1 and CDR2: MGHRA and YSYEKL. The V segment lost 1 base and the J segment 1 base; nucleotides outside the gene matches: 5. The CDR3 loop spans 17 amino acids. The DNA of the CDR3 is TGCGCCAGCAGCCAAGGTAGCGGGGGACCTTCCTACAATGAGCAGTTCTTC. Translating it yields CASSQGSGGPSYNEQFF.

The chain recombines TRBV7-2 with TRBJ2-1; 12 nucleotides agree with TRBD2. Trimming took 1 base from V and 7 from J; bases not matched to a gene: 5. Germline CDR1 SGHTA, CDR2 FQGNSA. This CDR3 is built from 16 residues. Here the CDR3 DNA reads TGTGCCAGCAGCTTAGTGACTAGCGGGGGTATGAATGAGCAGTTCTTC. This codes for CASSLVTSGGMNEQFF.

V is TRBV6-4 and J is TRBJ2-1; D gene ambiguous. V was pared by 1 base and J by 0 bases, with 10 bases between. CDR3 size: 16 residues. In germline, CDR1 is MRHNA, CDR2 SNTAGT. CDR3 nucleotides: TGTGCCAGCAGTGACTTAGAAAGGAGCTCCTACAATGAGCAGTTCTTC. Amino acids: CASSDLERSSYNEQFF.

The chain couples TRBV7-6 to TRBJ1-1, with D unresolved. The V and J ends lost 3 bases and 0 bases respectively, with 11 bases between them. The germline V gene has CDR1 SGHVS and CDR2 FNYEAQ. CDR3 length equals 15 residues. The CDR3 DNA follows: TGTGCCAGCAGCTTCGAGGAGGGTATGAACACTGAAGCTTTCTTT. Translation: CASSFEEGMNTEAFF.

The chain joins TRBV4-3 to TRBJ2-2, with D possibly TRBD2 on 6 matching bases. Trimming took off 5 bases at V and 4 bases at J, with 14 bases between the two ends. The CDR3 is 15 residues long. Germline CDR1 reads LGHNA; CDR2 reads YSLEER. The CDR3 here is CASSIIGGPTGELFF. The CDR3, as DNA: TGCGCCAGCAGCATCATCGGAGGGCCCACCGGGGAGCTGTTTTTT.

V usage is TRBV18 and J usage is TRBJ2-7; D may be TRBD2 (5 bases). Germline V gives CDR1 KGHSH, CDR2 LQKENI. V shed 3 bases and J shed 3 bases, with 12 bases lying between them. The CDR3 has 14 residues. CDR3 protein: CASSPQDLLYEQYF. The CDR3 coding sequence is TGTGCCAGCTCACCGCAGGACTTGCTCTACGAGCAGTACTTC.

CDR3 residues: CASSIGGRMNTEAFF. CDR3 sequence (DNA): TGTGCCAGTAGTATAGGTGGCAGGATGAACACTGAAGCTTTCTTT. The V call is TRBV19, the J call TRBJ1-1; D remains unclear. The CDR3 runs 15 residues. Germline values: CDR1 LNHDA, CDR2 SQIVND (reference sequence). V lost 1 base and J 0 bases, leaving 9 bases between the germline ends. The whole variable domain, filled in from reference TRBV19 and TRBJ1-1, reads DGGITQSPKYLFRKEGQNVTLSCEQNLNHDAMYWYRQDPGQGLRLIYYSQIVNDFQKGDIAEGYSVSREKKESFPLTVTSAQKNPTAFYLCASSIGGRMNTEAFFGQGTRLTVV.

This clone was picked up one time. The V call is TRBV7-3, the J call TRBJ2-2, with TRBD2 matching over 10 bases. The CDR3 extends over 17 amino acids. V lost 2 bases to trimming and J lost 6 bases; unmatched junction nucleotides: 9. Per the germline V gene, CDR1 is SGHTA and CDR2 is FQGTGA. The CDR3 spells CASSLGPSGSSAGELFF. CDR3 coding DNA: TGTGCCAGCAGCTTAGGGCCTAGCGGGAGTTCGGCCGGGGAGCTGTTTTTT.

The V gene is TRBV6-5, the J gene TRBJ2-7; 10 positions agree with TRBD2. The germline V gene encodes CDR1 MNHEY and CDR2 SVGAGI. V trimming: 5 bases; J trimming: 0 bases; junction bases outside the gene matches: 1. The length of the CDR3 is 14 residues. The CDR3, as DNA: TGTGCCAGCAGTAGGACTAGCGGCTCCTACGAGCAGTACGTC. Its translation is CASSRTSGSYEQYV.

This chain joins TRBV4-3 and TRBJ2-2, with 13 nucleotides matching TRBD2. J gave up 6 bases and V 5 bases, and 9 bases lay outside the gene matches. CDR3 length: 17 residues. Germline V gene sequence: CDR1 LGHNA, CDR2 YSLEER. This chain's CDR3 is CASSKTSGGLGAGELFF. Here the CDR3 DNA reads TGCGCCAGCAGCAAGACTAGCGGGGGGCTAGGGGCCGGGGAGCTGTTTTTT.

In DNA form, the CDR3 reads TGCGCCAGCAGCCAAGACGGACTAGCGGGTGAGGGGGCCAAAAACATTCAGTACTTC. Protein: CASSQDGLAGEGAKNIQYF. The chain links TRBV4-1 to TRBJ2-4; the match to TRBD2 covers 11 bases. CDR1 MGHRA and CDR2 YSYEKL come from the germline V gene. The CDR3 is 19 amino acids. With 0 bases clipped from V and 1 base from J, the junction kept 8 bases outside the gene matches.

The rearrangement links TRBV7-8 to TRBJ1-2, with D perhaps TRBD1 (6 bases). V was trimmed by 2 bases and J by 7 bases, leaving 17 bases between them. The germline gives CDR1 SGHVS, CDR2 FQNEAQ. The CDR3 covers 15 residues. As DNA, the CDR3 is TGTGCCAGCAGCTTAATCACTCTACAGGGTGCTGGCTACACCTTC. This gives the protein CASSLITLQGAGYTF. Full variable domain (outside the CDR3, taken from reference TRBV7-8 and TRBJ1-2): GAGVSQSPRYKVAKRGQDVALRCDPISGHVSLFWYQQALGQGPEFLTYFQNEAQLDKSGLPSDRFFAERPEGSVSTLKIQRTQQEDSAVYLCASSLITLQGAGYTFGSGTRLTVV.

The chain recombines TRBV5-6 with TRBJ1-2; 7 nucleotides line up with TRBD1. CDR3 length: 14 residues. Looked up from germline, CDR1 is SGHDT and CDR2 is YYEEEE. Germline trimming cut 2 bases from V and 4 bases from J; bases unmatched to any gene: 5. The CDR3 coding sequence is TGTGCCAGCAGCTTAGCGACAGGGAGCTATGGCTACACCTTC. It is translated as CASSLATGSYGYTF.

This chain connects TRBV19 to TRBJ1-5; a weak D match, TRBD1 (5 bases). With 4 bases removed from V and 4 bases from J, the gap between germline ends came to 8 bases. This CDR3 region has 13 residues. Germline loops: CDR1 LNHDA, CDR2 SQIVND (reference sequence). CDR3 in DNA: TGTGCCAGTAGTAGGGGGGTTAATCAGCCCCAGCATTTT. Its protein product is CASSRGVNQPQHF. The whole variable domain, remainder taken from reference TRBV19 and TRBJ1-5, is DGGITQSPKYLFRKEGQNVTLSCEQNLNHDAMYWYRQDPGQGLRLIYYSQIVNDFQKGDIAEGYSVSREKKESFPLTVTSAQKNPTAFYLCASSRGVNQPQHFGDGTRLSIL.

The chain joins TRBV7-8 to TRBJ2-3, with 7 nucleotides matching TRBD2. Germline V gene data show CDR1 as SGHVS and CDR2 as FQNEAQ. CDR3 length: 15 residues. Trimming at V came to 3 bases and at J to 0 bases, leaving 3 bases not matched to a gene. The chain's CDR3 is CASSFRSGSTDTQYF. CDR3 DNA: TGTGCCAGCAGCTTTCGTAGCGGGAGCACAGATACGCAGTATTTT.

The sample holds one count of this clone. This chain links TRBV25-1 with TRBJ1-5; 7 nucleotides match TRBD1. Germline CDR1 and CDR2: MGHDK and SYGVNS. The CDR3 runs 15 residues. Trimming took 6 bases from V and 5 from J; bases not matched to a gene: 10. The CDR3 sequence is CASRQTGVGDQPQHF. CDR3 in DNA: TGTGCCAGCAGACAAACAGGGGTGGGGGATCAGCCCCAGCATTTT.

This clone was counted a single time. The chain links TRBV2 to TRBJ1-5; 10 bases agree with TRBD1. Germline CDR1 SNHLY, CDR2 FYNNEI. Germline trimming cut 4 bases from V and 7 bases from J; bases unmatched to any gene: 10. The CDR3 covers 16 residues. The CDR3 region has the DNA TGTGCCAGCAGTGTACTGGGACAGGGGAAGGTACAGCCCCAGCATTTT. It encodes CASSVLGQGKVQPQHF.

The J gene is TRBJ1-6, the V gene TRBV5-1; tentatively, D is TRBD1 (5 bases). This CDR3 is 16 amino acids long. The germline CDR1 and CDR2 sequences are SGHRS and YFSETQ. Trimming shortened V by 4 bases and J by 5 bases, and 16 bases separated the two germline ends. The CDR3 coding sequence is TGCGCCAGCAGCGACCCCAGACAGACCGATAATTCACCCCTCCACTTT. Translating gives CASSDPRQTDNSPLHF. Combining the CDR3 with reference TRBV5-1 and TRBJ1-6 gives the whole variable domain KAGVTQTPRYLIKTRGQQVTLSCSPISGHRSVSWYQQTPGQGLQFLFEYFSETQRNKGNFPGRFSGRQFSNSRSEMNVSTLELGDSALYLCASSDPRQTDNSPLHFGNGTRLTVT.